This entry lists 8 T cell receptor beta chains sequenced from one sample in a study of blood T cell repertoires in COVID-19. Only in-frame clones appear in the TCRdb table, and some are missing; sequencing was by immunoSEQ multiplex PCR. In the table there are 180,000 or so clones, nearly 90% of which are singletons. Sequenced: PBMCs or T cells enriched from blood (not recorded which). The receptors shown here come from a woman aged 40 to 49 with acute COVID-19.

The V call is TRBV6-5, the J call TRBJ2-7, with 12 bases fitting TRBD1. In germline, CDR1 is MNHEY, CDR2 SVGAGI. CDR3 length: 15 residues. V was clipped by 4 bases and J by 6 bases; unmatched bases: 7. CDR3 residues: CASSSSGTGGVEQYF. The CDR3 bases are TGTGCCAGCAGTTCGTCTGGGACAGGGGGCGTCGAGCAGTACTTC.

This clone was detected only once. V and J are TRBV24-1 and TRBJ2-5; 8 bases are shared with TRBD1. The CDR3 extends over 16 amino acids. Trimming took 3 bases from V and 7 from J; bases not matched to a gene: 12. Germline loops: CDR1 KGHDR, CDR2 SFDVKD. CDR3 sequence reads: CATSDTRTGSRGTQYF. For the CDR3, the DNA is TGTGCCACCAGTGATACCAGGACAGGGTCGCGGGGGACCCAGTACTTC.

The chain joins TRBV9 to TRBJ2-5; no reliable D call. The germline gives CDR1 SGDLS, CDR2 YYNGEE. With 1 base removed from V and 1 base from J, the gap between germline ends came to 11 bases. The CDR3 runs 15 residues. This CDR3 is CASSVKAVAQETQYF. CDR3 nucleotide sequence: TGTGCCAGCAGCGTAAAGGCGGTAGCCCAAGAGACCCAGTACTTC. Together with reference TRBV9 and TRBJ2-5, the CDR3 gives the full variable domain: DSGVTQTPKHLITATGQRVTLRCSPRSGDLSVYWYQQSLDQGLQFLIQYYNGEERAKGNILERFSAQQFPDLHSELNLSSLELGDSALYFCASSVKAVAQETQYFGPGTRLLVL.

In its sample, this clone was seen once. V gene TRBV5-1 combines with J gene TRBJ2-3; D ambiguous. There are 14 residues in the CDR3. Looked up from germline, CDR1 is SGHRS and CDR2 is YFSETQ. V lost 4 bases and J 0 bases, leaving 9 bases between the germline ends. This chain's CDR3 is CASSLRHSTDTQYF. DNA for the CDR3: TGCGCCAGCAGCCTGAGGCACAGCACAGATACGCAGTATTTT.

The chain combines TRBV5-5 with TRBJ1-6, with D possibly matching TRBD1 (5 bases). This CDR3 spans 16 amino acids. The germline V gene has CDR1 SGHKS and CDR2 YYEKEE (reference sequence). Trimming pared 1 base from V and 7 bases from J, leaving 15 bases between. As DNA, the CDR3 is TGTGCCAGCAGCTTGATTTTACAGGCGGGGAATTCACCCCTCCACTTT. The encoded protein is CASSLILQAGNSPLHF.

J is TRBJ2-1 and V is TRBV6-1; TRBD1 is a possible D gene (5 bases). V lost 5 bases and J 6 bases, leaving 11 bases between the germline ends. This CDR3 comprises 13 residues. The V gene's germline CDR1 is MNHNS and CDR2 SASEGT. The CDR3 nucleotides read TGTGCCAGCAGTCCACAGGATCGCAATGAGCAGTTCTTC. Encoded protein: CASSPQDRNEQFF.

The V call is TRBV4-1, the J call TRBJ2-1, with D perhaps matching TRBD2 (6 bases). The CDR3 has 17 residues. The germline gives CDR1 MGHRA, CDR2 YSYEKL. Trimming took off 5 bases at V and 0 bases at J, with 17 bases between the two ends. The CDR3 bases are TGCGCCAGCAGCAAAAGGGCTAGCGTAGACTCCTACAATGAGCAGTTCTTC. Its protein product is CASSKRASVDSYNEQFF.

This clone was seen only once. This chain joins TRBV12-1 and TRBJ1-2; the table's D gene call, TRBD1, was not cross checked with the DNA. TRBV12-1 is reported as a pseudogene. The length of the CDR3 is 16 residues. CDR3 sequence (DNA): TGTGCCAGCAGCCTCCGGGACAGGGATTCTAGGGATGGCTACACCTTC. It specifies CASSLRDRDSRDGYTF.